Below are 20 T cell receptor beta chains sequenced from a single sample in a study of CD8+ T cells in alopecia areata. RNA extraction was followed by reverse transcription into cDNA, which acted as the sequencing template. Method: immunoSEQ multiplex PCR; TCRdb's copy keeps in-frame clones and lacks some. The sample carries fewer than 100,000 clones, roughly 64% recorded once. Treatment: oral pan-JAK inhibitor, 5-10 mg twice daily. The sample in question was CD8+ T cells sorted from blood, obtained at week 4, from a patient treated with tofacitinib. The receptors were gathered from a human donor with alopecia areata.

This clone was found a few times. The chain links TRBV30 to TRBJ2-7, with D maybe TRBD1 (5 bases). The CDR3 totals 14 residues. Deletions cut 0 bases from V and 2 bases from J, with 11 bases between. The V gene's germline CDR1 is GTSNPN and CDR2 SVGIG (reference sequence). In DNA form, the CDR3 reads TGTGCCTGGAGTGTACCAGGGCTGACCTACGAGCAGTACTTC. It encodes CAWSVPGLTYEQYF. Variable domain in full (rest from reference TRBV30 and TRBJ2-7): SQTIHQWPATLVQPVGSPLSLECTVEGTSNPNLYWYRQAAGRGLQLLFYSVGIGQISSEVPQNLSASRPQDRQFILSSKKLLLSDSGFYLCAWSVPGLTYEQYFGPGTRLTVT.

The V and J genes are TRBV18 and TRBJ2-7, with 8 bases matching TRBD1. Unmatched junction bases numbered 11, after V lost 3 bases and J lost 7 bases. CDR1 and CDR2 (germline): KGHSH, LQKENI. The CDR3 has 15 amino acids. The CDR3 sequence is CASSPEGQVAGEQYF. The CDR3 nucleotides read TGTGCCAGCTCACCTGAGGGACAGGTTGCGGGAGAGCAGTACTTC.

The chain employs TRBV6-5 and TRBJ2-5; D might be TRBD2 (5 bases). This CDR3 spans 15 amino acids. Trimming removed 0 bases at V and 4 bases at J, with 12 bases between. CDR1 is MNHEY and CDR2 is SVGAGI in the germline V gene. The CDR3 nucleotides read TGTGCCAGCAGTTACTCGCTACTAGTGGGAGAGACCCAGTACTTC. Residues: CASSYSLLVGETQYF.

The chain combines TRBV6-5 with TRBJ2-2; D is uncertain. The CDR3 runs to 14 residues. Trimming stripped 2 bases from V and 3 bases from J, with 7 bases between. Germline CDR1 reads MNHEY; CDR2 reads SVGAGI. The CDR3 protein is CASSYRIYTGELFF. DNA of the CDR3: TGTGCCAGCAGTTACAGGATCTACACCGGGGAGCTGTTTTTT.

The chain employs TRBV2 and TRBJ1-1; D ambiguous. Trimming shortened V by 7 bases and J by 0 bases, and 6 bases separated the two germline ends. From germline, CDR1 is SNHLY and CDR2 FYNNEI. This CDR3 spans 12 amino acids. The CDR3 here is CASIPLNTEAFF. The CDR3 DNA is TGTGCCAGCATACCATTGAACACTGAAGCTTTCTTT.

The chain recombines TRBV7-9 with TRBJ2-1; D is unclear. The CDR3 runs to 12 residues. Trimming stripped 5 bases from V and 8 bases from J, with 10 bases between. Germline V lookup: CDR1 SEHNR, CDR2 FQNEAQ (reference sequence). CDR3 bases: TGTGCCAGCAGCCTCGACCACTATGAGCAGTTCTTC. Translation gives CASSLDHYEQFF.

This clone was counted only a few times. This chain joins TRBV15 and TRBJ1-5; D not certain. In germline, CDR1 is LNHNV, CDR2 YYDKDF (reference sequence). There are 15 residues in the CDR3. The V gene lost 5 bases and the J gene lost 0 bases, with 11 bases spanning the gap. CDR3 sequence: CATSVSLGSNQPQHF. The CDR3 region has the DNA TGTGCCACCAGCGTCTCTCTAGGTAGCAATCAGCCCCAGCATTTT.

CDR3 in amino acids: CATSSAPLMGSTNQPQHF. Written as DNA, the CDR3 is TGTGCCACCAGCAGCGCCCCCTTGATGGGGTCCACCAATCAGCCCCAGCATTTT. The chain couples TRBV15 to TRBJ1-5; D gene unclear. The CDR3 length is 18 residues. Germline V CDR1 and CDR2: LNHNV, YYDKDF (reference sequence). V shed 3 bases and J shed 3 bases, with 21 bases lying between them. Full variable domain (outside the CDR3, taken from reference TRBV15 and TRBJ1-5): DAMVIQNPRYQVTQFGKPVTLSCSQTLNHNVMYWYQQKSSQAPKLLFHYYDKDFNNEADTPDNFQSRRPNTSFCFLDIRSPGLGDTAMYLCATSSAPLMGSTNQPQHFGDGTRLSIL.

DNA of the CDR3: TGTGCCAGCAGCCCTATCGAACAGTCTGAAGCTTTCTTT. Translation: CASSPIEQSEAFF. The chain couples TRBV7-3 to TRBJ1-1; the D is unclear. This CDR3 contains 13 residues. Germline-derived CDR1 and CDR2 are SGHTA and FQGTGA. V lost 5 bases to trimming and J lost 6 bases, with 13 bases between them.

This clone was seen once. This chain joins TRBV30 and TRBJ1-1; D perhaps matches TRBD1 (5 bases). Between the trimmed V and J ends, which lost 1 base and 11 bases, there was a span of 17 bases. Per the germline V gene, CDR1 is GTSNPN and CDR2 is SVGIG (reference sequence). The CDR3 is made up of 13 amino acids. The CDR3 nucleotides read TGTGCCTGGAGTGCCGACTCGTCAGGGAGTGCTTTCTTT. This gives the protein CAWSADSSGSAFF.

V is TRBV6-5 and J is TRBJ2-7, with D possibly TRBD1 on 6 matching bases. Germline V gene sequence: CDR1 MNHEY, CDR2 SVGAGI. Deletions cut 2 bases from V and 5 bases from J, with 13 bases between. The CDR3 runs to 14 residues. CDR3 amino acids: CASSYRGSLNEQYF. The DNA of the CDR3 is TGTGCCAGCAGTTACAGGGGGAGTCTGAACGAGCAGTACTTC.

The V and J genes are TRBV15 and TRBJ2-1, with a tentative D call TRBD2 (6 bases). CDR3 length: 14 residues. Trimming took off 0 bases at V and 6 bases at J, with 9 bases between the two ends. Germline CDR1 LNHNV, CDR2 YYDKDF (reference sequence). The CDR3 here is CATSRDQGGNEQFF. The CDR3 region has the DNA TGTGCCACCAGCAGAGATCAGGGAGGCAATGAGCAGTTCTTC. Full variable domain (missing parts from reference TRBV15 and TRBJ2-1): DAMVIQNPRYQVTQFGKPVTLSCSQTLNHNVMYWYQQKSSQAPKLLFHYYDKDFNNEADTPDNFQSRRPNTSFCFLDIRSPGLGDTAMYLCATSRDQGGNEQFFGPGTRLTVL.

This clone was counted a few times. V and J are TRBV4-3 and TRBJ1-3, with D unclear. CDR1 is LGHNA, CDR2 YSLEER, per germline. Between the trimmed V and J ends, which lost 0 bases and 0 bases, there was a span of 6 bases. The CDR3 runs to 15 residues. CDR3 coding DNA: TGCGCCAGCAGCCAAGACTCTCACTCTGGAAACACCATATATTTT. Protein product: CASSQDSHSGNTIYF.

This chain joins TRBV27 and TRBJ2-5; possibly TRBD1 for D (6 bases). This CDR3 has 14 amino acids. Germline CDR1 is MNHEY and CDR2 is SMNVEV (reference sequence). The V gene lost 0 bases and the J gene lost 4 bases, with 9 bases spanning the gap. The CDR3, as DNA: TGTGCCAGCAGTTTATCGGTGGGGGCAGAGACCCAGTACTTC. Protein sequence: CASSLSVGAETQYF.

The chain has TRBV6-5 and TRBJ2-1; D gene unclear. Trimming shortened V by 4 bases and J by 4 bases, and 11 bases separated the two germline ends. CDR1 and CDR2 from the germline V gene are MNHEY and SVGAGI. The length of the CDR3 is 14 residues. Written as DNA, the CDR3 is TGTGCCAGCAGTTTAGGGTCGGAGTACAATGAGCAGTTCTTC. Its translation is CASSLGSEYNEQFF.

Only one count was recorded for this clone. The chain employs TRBV25-1 and TRBJ1-6, with D uncertain. The V gene lost 1 base and the J gene lost 13 bases, with 8 bases spanning the gap. Germline V CDR1 and CDR2: MGHDK, SYGVNS. The CDR3 totals 12 residues. CDR3 nucleotide sequence: TGTGCCAGCAGTGAATCCCCAGGTCCCCTCCACTTT. It specifies CASSESPGPLHF.

This chain joins TRBV25-1 and TRBJ2-1; a weak D match, TRBD2 (5 bases). Trimming cost V 3 bases and J 3 bases, with 12 bases left between them. Germline values: CDR1 MGHDK, CDR2 SYGVNS. The CDR3 spans 15 residues. The CDR3 here is CASSEVRLNYNEQFF. The CDR3 DNA reads as TGTGCCAGCAGTGAGGTCAGACTAAACTACAATGAGCAGTTCTTC.

This clone was observed a single time. The chain employs TRBV4-1 and TRBJ1-2, with unresolved D. Trimming removed 4 bases from V and 2 bases from J, with 11 bases in between. The CDR3 consists of 14 residues. Germline V gene sequence: CDR1 MGHRA, CDR2 YSYEKL. The DNA of the CDR3 is TGCGCCAGCAGCCGCTTGACCGAGAACTATGGCTACACCTTC. This sequence encodes CASSRLTENYGYTF.

The chain carries TRBV7-3 and TRBJ2-5; 9 positions match TRBD2. CDR1 and CDR2 (germline): SGHTA, FQGTGA. J gave up 5 bases and V 5 bases, and 6 bases lay outside the gene matches. This CDR3 comprises 14 residues. The CDR3 DNA reads TGTGCCAGCAGCCTCCGCGCGGGAGGGGAGACCCAGTACTTC. This encodes CASSLRAGGETQYF.

The gene calls are TRBV27 and TRBJ1-5; no firm D call. This CDR3 contains 15 residues. The germline V gene has CDR1 MNHEY and CDR2 SMNVEV (reference sequence). V shed 2 bases and J shed 5 bases, with 13 bases lying between them. The CDR3 sequence is CASSLDLSPDQPQHF. For the CDR3, the DNA is TGTGCCAGCAGTTTAGACCTTAGTCCCGATCAGCCCCAGCATTTT.